One sample yielded the 24 T cell receptor beta chains listed below, sequenced in a study of blood T cell repertoires in COVID-19. TCRdb's table, derived via immunoSEQ multiplex PCR, lists solely in-frame clones and lacks some. The table has fewer than 300,000 clones, about 80% seen once; the top ten hold roughly 9.4%. The sequenced sample consisted of peripheral blood. These receptors came from a woman in her forties or fifties who had recovered from COVID-19.

CDR3: CASSPSGGHYGYTF. CDR3 nucleotides: TGTGCCAGCAGTCCATCGGGAGGACACTATGGCTACACCTTC. This chain links TRBV6-5 with TRBJ1-2; D unclear. The germline V gene encodes CDR1 MNHEY and CDR2 SVGAGI. CDR3 size: 14 residues. Deletions cut 5 bases from V and 3 bases from J, with 13 bases between.

The chain employs TRBV5-1 and TRBJ1-5, with 9 bases lining up with TRBD1. The germline CDR1 and CDR2 sequences are SGHRS and YFSETQ. The CDR3 covers 15 residues. Losses at the gene ends were 4 bases for V and 3 bases for J; bases not matched to a gene: 5. The CDR3 loop is CASSAGTGHNQPQHF. In DNA, the CDR3 is TGCGCCAGCAGCGCCGGGACAGGGCACAATCAGCCCCAGCATTTT.

The V gene is TRBV4-1, the J gene TRBJ1-2, with 9 bases aligning to TRBD1. Per germline, CDR1 MGHRA and CDR2 YSYEKL. Losses at the gene ends were 2 bases for V and 0 bases for J; bases not matched to a gene: 7. The CDR3 loop spans 17 amino acids. In DNA, the CDR3 is TGCGCCAGCAGCCAACGGACAGGGGCGGAGGCTAACTATGGCTACACCTTC. It codes for CASSQRTGAEANYGYTF.

This chain connects TRBV4-3 to TRBJ2-7, with 8 nucleotides matching TRBD1. V was clipped by 1 base and J by 3 bases; unmatched bases: 11. The CDR3 sequence is 17 residues long. CDR1 is LGHNA, CDR2 YSLEER, per germline. The CDR3 DNA reads as TGCGCCAGCAGCCAAGCGGGGACAGGTTCAGAGCTCTACGAGCAGTACTTC. It yields the protein CASSQAGTGSELYEQYF.

This chain connects TRBV28 to TRBJ1-1; a possible D gene is TRBD1 (6 bases). The V end lost 7 bases, the J end lost 4 bases, and 13 bases lay between the germline ends. This CDR3 comprises 13 residues. Germline loops: CDR1 MDHEN, CDR2 SYDVKM. The DNA for the CDR3 is TGTGCCAGCACGGCGGGGGCGCCCACTGAAGCTTTCTTT. Translated, it gives CASTAGAPTEAFF.

The genes are TRBV4-3 and TRBJ1-1, with a weak D call TRBD1 (5 bases). CDR1 is LGHNA and CDR2 is YSLEER in the germline V gene. Trimming stripped 2 bases from V and 1 base from J, with 11 bases between. The CDR3 is 15 residues long. CDR3 sequence (DNA): TGCGCCAGCAGCCAACAGACAGTACCGAACACTGAAGCTTTCTTT. Its protein is CASSQQTVPNTEAFF.

V and J are TRBV11-2 and TRBJ2-4; maybe TRBD1 (6 bases). V lost 3 bases and J 0 bases, leaving 21 bases between the germline ends. This CDR3 spans 19 amino acids. Looked up from germline, CDR1 is SGHAT and CDR2 is FQNNGV. The CDR3 loop reads CASSFFGTNLKLAKNIQYF. Here the CDR3 DNA reads TGTGCCAGCAGCTTCTTCGGGACAAATCTCAAATTAGCCAAAAACATTCAGTACTTC.

The V gene is TRBV4-3, the J gene TRBJ1-3; D not certain. The V gene lost 0 bases and the J gene lost 0 bases, with 12 bases spanning the gap. CDR3 size: 17 residues. Per the germline V gene, CDR1 is LGHNA and CDR2 is YSLEER. CDR3 DNA: TGCGCCAGCAGCCAAGATTCGGGAAGATACTCTGGAAACACCATATATTTT. Its protein product is CASSQDSGRYSGNTIYF.

The chain links TRBV19 to TRBJ2-7; TRBD2 is a possible D gene (6 bases). V lost 5 bases and J 4 bases, leaving 12 bases between the germline ends. The CDR3 is made up of 13 amino acids. From germline, CDR1 is LNHDA and CDR2 SQIVND (reference sequence). CDR3 amino acids: CASSGGSRYEQYF. The CDR3 DNA sequence: TGTGCCAGTAGTGGGGGGAGCCGATACGAGCAGTACTTC. Based on the CDR3 plus reference TRBV19 and TRBJ2-7, the full variable domain is DGGITQSPKYLFRKEGQNVTLSCEQNLNHDAMYWYRQDPGQGLRLIYYSQIVNDFQKGDIAEGYSVSREKKESFPLTVTSAQKNPTAFYLCASSGGSRYEQYFGPGTRLTVT.

The chain's CDR3 is CASSFFFSEQGVIMTYEQYF. The DNA of the CDR3 is TGTGCCAGCAGTTTCTTTTTCTCTGAACAGGGGGTGATTATGACCTACGAGCAGTACTTC. The chain joins TRBV28 to TRBJ2-7; 8 bases map to TRBD1. CDR3 length: 20 amino acids. Germline V CDR1 and CDR2: MDHEN, SYDVKM. V lost 3 bases and J lost 2; bases outside the gene matches: 21.

This chain connects TRBV6-5 to TRBJ1-4, with D possibly being TRBD1 (6 bases). The CDR3 loop spans 13 amino acids. The V gene's germline CDR1 is MNHEY and CDR2 SVGAGI. V was shortened by 6 bases and J by 8 bases, with 13 bases between the two germline ends. The CDR3, as DNA: TGTGCCAGCAGAGTCCCGGACAGAGAAAAACTGTTTTTT. Translation gives CASRVPDREKLFF.

The J gene is TRBJ2-5, the V gene TRBV5-1; 7 nucleotides match TRBD2. The germline CDR1 and CDR2 sequences are SGHRS and YFSETQ. The CDR3 is 17 amino acids. The V segment lost 0 bases and the J segment 1 base; nucleotides outside the gene matches: 9. The CDR3 region has the DNA TGCGCCAGCAGCTTGGCCTTGGTAGCGGGCCTCCAAGAGACCCAGTACTTC. Translated, it gives CASSLALVAGLQETQYF.

The genes are TRBV9 and TRBJ1-2; the match to TRBD1 covers 8 bases. Germline V CDR1 and CDR2: SGDLS, YYNGEE. Germline trimming cut 4 bases from V and 4 bases from J; bases unmatched to any gene: 21. This CDR3 has 19 amino acids. In nucleotides, the CDR3 is TGTGCCAGCAGCCTAGCGGGCGGTGGACAGGGCCTTATAGGCTATGGCTACACCTTC. Residues: CASSLAGGGQGLIGYGYTF.

V gene TRBV7-2 combines with J gene TRBJ1-2; D possibly corresponds to TRBD1 (5 bases). The CDR3 is made up of 14 amino acids. The V end was cut by 11 bases, the J end by 3 bases, with 19 bases between. Germline loops: CDR1 SGHTA, CDR2 FQGNSA. The CDR3 DNA sequence: TGTGCCGCGGGTCTCGGGGGTACGGACTATGGCTACACCTTC. It specifies CAAGLGGTDYGYTF.

The genes are TRBV7-2 and TRBJ2-7; no clear D gene. The germline V gene has CDR1 SGHTA and CDR2 FQGNSA. The CDR3 consists of 15 residues. The V gene lost 1 base and the J gene lost 0 bases, with 10 bases spanning the gap. In DNA, the CDR3 is TGTGCCAGCAGCTTAGATCCAGCGAGCTCCTACGAGCAGTACTTC. This encodes CASSLDPASSYEQYF.

The rearrangement links TRBV11-1 to TRBJ2-7; D may be TRBD1 (6 bases). With 5 bases removed from V and 2 bases from J, the gap between germline ends came to 13 bases. Germline loops: CDR1 SGHAT, CDR2 FQDESV (reference sequence). The CDR3 totals 14 residues. The CDR3 sequence: CASSLQQGAYEQYF. The CDR3 DNA follows: TGTGCCAGCAGCCTCCAACAGGGCGCCTACGAGCAGTACTTC.

This chain joins TRBV28 and TRBJ2-1; 12 positions match TRBD2. This CDR3 contains 17 residues. V lost 3 bases and J lost 7; bases outside the gene matches: 10. Germline loops: CDR1 MDHEN, CDR2 SYDVKM. CDR3 sequence: CASSFTSGTSGFNEQFF. The CDR3 DNA sequence: TGTGCCAGCAGTTTTACCTCCGGGACTAGCGGGTTTAATGAGCAGTTCTTC.

The V call is TRBV5-4, the J call TRBJ2-1; 12 bases are a match to TRBD2. The CDR3 spans 17 residues. Germline values: CDR1 SGHNT, CDR2 YYREEE (reference sequence). After removal of 4 bases from V and 3 bases from J, the junction contained 8 bases not matched to a gene. The CDR3 here is CASSAGLAGPYYNEQFF. In DNA form, the CDR3 reads TGTGCCAGCAGCGCTGGACTAGCGGGACCCTACTACAATGAGCAGTTCTTC.

V is TRBV7-3 and J is TRBJ1-2; 7 nucleotides agree with TRBD1. Trimming removed 5 bases from V and 5 bases from J; junction bases left unmatched: 20. The CDR3 runs 18 residues. Germline CDR1 SGHTA, CDR2 FQGTGA. The CDR3 coding sequence is TGTGCCAGCAGCCAGCCGGCCAGGGGGATCTACAGACCGTATGGCTACACCTTC. Translation gives CASSQPARGIYRPYGYTF.

As for this clone: A far more abundant clone sits one base away, making this likely a read error. The same CDR3 is also encoded by other DNA sequences in this sample. The chain carries TRBV28 and TRBJ2-7; the match to TRBD1 covers 7 bases. Germline V gene data show CDR1 as MDHEN and CDR2 as SYDVKM. This CDR3 has 13 residues. Trimming at V came to 5 bases and at J to 0 bases, leaving 1 base not matched to a gene. CDR3 DNA sequence: TGTGCCAGCAGTAGACAGGGCTCCTACGAGCAGTACTTC. This gives the protein CASSRQGSYEQYF.

The gene calls are TRBV7-3 and TRBJ2-7; the match to TRBD2 covers 7 bases. Trimming took 5 bases from V and 2 from J; bases not matched to a gene: 6. The V gene's germline CDR1 is SGHTA and CDR2 FQGTGA. This CDR3 is 14 amino acids long. CDR3 region: CASSPSGTTYEQYF. CDR3 bases: TGTGCCAGCAGCCCCTCCGGGACTACCTACGAGCAGTACTTC.

The V gene is TRBV5-1, the J gene TRBJ1-1; D ambiguous. Trimming pared 0 bases from V and 7 bases from J, leaving 13 bases between. Germline CDR1 is SGHRS and CDR2 is YFSETQ. The CDR3 is 14 amino acids. CDR3: CASSLALRRDEAFF. As DNA, the CDR3 is TGCGCCAGCAGCTTGGCCCTCAGGCGTGATGAAGCTTTCTTT.

This clone has just a few counts. The chain links TRBV29-1 to TRBJ2-3; D gene ambiguous. The V end lost 3 bases, the J end lost 1 base, and 8 bases lay between the germline ends. This CDR3 spans 13 amino acids. The germline CDR1 and CDR2 sequences are SQVTM and ANQGSEA. CDR3 amino acids: CSVERSGTDTQYF. The CDR3 nucleotides read TGCAGCGTTGAGAGGAGTGGCACAGATACGCAGTATTTT.

This clone has a single count. The chain is built from TRBV28 and TRBJ1-5; the D gene is possibly TRBD1 (6 bases). The CDR3 extends over 14 amino acids. Germline V lookup: CDR1 MDHEN, CDR2 SYDVKM. V was trimmed by 4 bases and J by 3 bases, leaving 10 bases between them. Here the CDR3 reads CASSSGQINQPQHF. DNA of the CDR3: TGTGCCAGCAGTTCCGGACAGATCAATCAGCCCCAGCATTTT.